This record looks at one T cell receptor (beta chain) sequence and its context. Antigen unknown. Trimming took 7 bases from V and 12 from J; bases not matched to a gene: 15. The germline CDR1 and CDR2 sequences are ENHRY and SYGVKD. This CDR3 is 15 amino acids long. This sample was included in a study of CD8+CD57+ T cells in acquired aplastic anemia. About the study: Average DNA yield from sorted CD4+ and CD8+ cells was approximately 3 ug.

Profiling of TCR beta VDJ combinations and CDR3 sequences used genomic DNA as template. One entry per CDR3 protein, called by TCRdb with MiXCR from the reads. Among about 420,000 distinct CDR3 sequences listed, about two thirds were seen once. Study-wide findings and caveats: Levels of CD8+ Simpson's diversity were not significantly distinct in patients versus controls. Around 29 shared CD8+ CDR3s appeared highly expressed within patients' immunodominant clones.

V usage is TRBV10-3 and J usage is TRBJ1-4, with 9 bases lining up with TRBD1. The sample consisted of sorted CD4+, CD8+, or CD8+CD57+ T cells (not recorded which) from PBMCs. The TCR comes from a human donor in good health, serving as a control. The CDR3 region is CAITSDRGPNEELFF. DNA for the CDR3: TGTGCCATCACCTCGGACAGGGGTCCCAATGAGGAACTGTTTTTT.